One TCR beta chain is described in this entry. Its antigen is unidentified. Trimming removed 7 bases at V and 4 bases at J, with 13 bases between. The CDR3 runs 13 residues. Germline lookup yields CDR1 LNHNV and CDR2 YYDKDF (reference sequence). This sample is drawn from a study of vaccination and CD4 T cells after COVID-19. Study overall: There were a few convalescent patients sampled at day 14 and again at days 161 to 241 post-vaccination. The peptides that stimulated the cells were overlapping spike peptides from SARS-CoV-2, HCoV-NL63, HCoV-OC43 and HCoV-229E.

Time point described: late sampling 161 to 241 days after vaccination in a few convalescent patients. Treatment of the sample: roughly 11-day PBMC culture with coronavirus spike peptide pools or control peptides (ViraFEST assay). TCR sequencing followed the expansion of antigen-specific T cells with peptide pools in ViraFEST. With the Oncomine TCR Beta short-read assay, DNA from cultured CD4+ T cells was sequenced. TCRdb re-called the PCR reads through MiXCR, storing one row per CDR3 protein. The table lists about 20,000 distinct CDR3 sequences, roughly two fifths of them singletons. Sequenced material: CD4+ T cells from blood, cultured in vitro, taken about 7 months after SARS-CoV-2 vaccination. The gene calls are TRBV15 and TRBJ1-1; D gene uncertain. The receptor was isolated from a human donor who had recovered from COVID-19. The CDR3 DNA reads TGTGCCACCACGAAAAGATTAAGCACTGAAGCTTTCTTT. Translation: CATTKRLSTEAFF.